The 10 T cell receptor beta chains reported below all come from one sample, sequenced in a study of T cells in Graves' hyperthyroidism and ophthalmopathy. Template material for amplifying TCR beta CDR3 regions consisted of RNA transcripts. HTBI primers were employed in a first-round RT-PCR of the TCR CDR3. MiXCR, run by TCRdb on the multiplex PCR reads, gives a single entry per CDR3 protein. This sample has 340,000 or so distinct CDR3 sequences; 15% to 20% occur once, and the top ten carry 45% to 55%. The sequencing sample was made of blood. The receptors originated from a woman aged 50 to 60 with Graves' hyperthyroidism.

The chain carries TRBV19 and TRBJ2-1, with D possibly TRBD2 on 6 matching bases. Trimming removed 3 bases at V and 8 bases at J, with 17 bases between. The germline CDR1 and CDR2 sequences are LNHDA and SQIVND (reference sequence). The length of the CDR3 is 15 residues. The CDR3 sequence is CASSIGFRGLDEQFF. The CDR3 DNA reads TGTGCCAGTAGTATCGGGTTTCGGGGGTTGGATGAGCAGTTCTTC.

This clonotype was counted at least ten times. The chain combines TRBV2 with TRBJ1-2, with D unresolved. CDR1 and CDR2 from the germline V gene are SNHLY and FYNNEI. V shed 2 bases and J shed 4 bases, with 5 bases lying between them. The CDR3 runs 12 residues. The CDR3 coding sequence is TGTGCCAGCAGTGAACAGGTCTATGGCTACACCTTC. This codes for CASSEQVYGYTF.

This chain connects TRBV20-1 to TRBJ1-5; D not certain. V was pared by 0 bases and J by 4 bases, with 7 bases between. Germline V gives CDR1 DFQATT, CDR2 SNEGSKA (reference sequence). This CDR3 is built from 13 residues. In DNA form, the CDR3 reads TGCAGTGCTAGAGATCAAGAGAATCAGCCCCAGCATTTT. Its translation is CSARDQENQPQHF.

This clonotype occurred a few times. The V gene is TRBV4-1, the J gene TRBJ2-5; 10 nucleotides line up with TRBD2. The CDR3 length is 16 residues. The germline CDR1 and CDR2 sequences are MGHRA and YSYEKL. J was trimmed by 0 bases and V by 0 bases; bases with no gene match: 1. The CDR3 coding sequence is TGCGCCAGCAGCCAAGAAGGACTAGCGGACCAAGAGACCCAGTACTTC. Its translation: CASSQEGLADQETQYF.

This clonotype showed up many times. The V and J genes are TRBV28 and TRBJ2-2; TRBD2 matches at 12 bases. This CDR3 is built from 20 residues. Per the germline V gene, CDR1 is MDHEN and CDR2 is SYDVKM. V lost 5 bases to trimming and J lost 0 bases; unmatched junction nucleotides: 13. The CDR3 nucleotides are TGTGCCAGCAGTCGCGCTAGACTAGCGGGAGCGCTCGCGAACACCGGGGAGCTGTTTTTT. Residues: CASSRARLAGALANTGELFF.

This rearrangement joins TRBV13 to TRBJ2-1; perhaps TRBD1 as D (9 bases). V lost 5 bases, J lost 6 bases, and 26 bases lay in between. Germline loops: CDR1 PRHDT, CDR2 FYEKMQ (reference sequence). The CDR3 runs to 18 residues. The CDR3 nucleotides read TGTGCCAGCAGCGGCGGACAGGGGCATCGACTAGCGTTCAATGAGCAGTTCTTC. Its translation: CASSGGQGHRLAFNEQFF.

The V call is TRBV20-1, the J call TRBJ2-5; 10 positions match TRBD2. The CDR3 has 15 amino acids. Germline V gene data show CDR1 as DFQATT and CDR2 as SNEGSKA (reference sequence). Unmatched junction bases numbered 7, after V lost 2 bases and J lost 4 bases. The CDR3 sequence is CSARRASGSGETQYF. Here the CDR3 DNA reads TGCAGTGCTAGACGGGCTAGCGGGAGCGGAGAGACCCAGTACTTC.

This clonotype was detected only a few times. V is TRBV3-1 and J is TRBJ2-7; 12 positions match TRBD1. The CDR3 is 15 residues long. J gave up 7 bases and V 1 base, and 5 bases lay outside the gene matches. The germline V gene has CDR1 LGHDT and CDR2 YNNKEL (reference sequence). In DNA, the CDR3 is TGTGCCAGCAGCCAAGGGGACAGGGGGCGACGGGAGCAGTACTTC. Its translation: CASSQGDRGRREQYF.

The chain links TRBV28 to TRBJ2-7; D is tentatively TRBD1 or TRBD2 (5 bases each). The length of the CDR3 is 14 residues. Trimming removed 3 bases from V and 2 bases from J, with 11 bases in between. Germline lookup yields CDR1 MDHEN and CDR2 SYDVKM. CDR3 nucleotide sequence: TGTGCCAGCAGTTTCGGGACCGTTACCTACGAGCAGTACTTC. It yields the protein CASSFGTVTYEQYF. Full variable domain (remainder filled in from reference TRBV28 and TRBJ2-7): DVKVTQSSRYLVKRTGEKVFLECVQDMDHENMFWYRQDPGLGLRLIYFSYDVKMKEKGDIPEGYSVSREKKERFSLILESASTNQTSMYLCASSFGTVTYEQYFGPGTRLTVT.

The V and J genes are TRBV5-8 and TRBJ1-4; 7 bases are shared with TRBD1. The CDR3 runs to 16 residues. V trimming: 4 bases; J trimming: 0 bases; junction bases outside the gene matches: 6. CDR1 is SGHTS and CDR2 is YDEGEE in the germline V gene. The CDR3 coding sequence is TGTGCCAGCAGCCCCGGGACAGCCACAACTAATGAAAAACTGTTTTTT. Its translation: CASSPGTATTNEKLFF.